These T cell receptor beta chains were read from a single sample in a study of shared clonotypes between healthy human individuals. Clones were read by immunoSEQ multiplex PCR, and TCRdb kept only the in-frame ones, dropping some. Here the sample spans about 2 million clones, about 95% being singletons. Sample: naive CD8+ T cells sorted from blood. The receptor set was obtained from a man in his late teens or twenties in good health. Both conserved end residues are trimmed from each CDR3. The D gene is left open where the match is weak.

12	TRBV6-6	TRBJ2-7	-	ASSYSGGSYEQY
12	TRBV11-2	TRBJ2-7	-	ASSFDLGHREQY
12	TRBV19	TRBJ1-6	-	ASSIDLENSPLH
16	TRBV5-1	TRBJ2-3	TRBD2	ASSFSRTSGDYTDTQY
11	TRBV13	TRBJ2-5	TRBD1	ASSFRDRETQY
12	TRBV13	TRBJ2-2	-	ASSLRTGTGELF
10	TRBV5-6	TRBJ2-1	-	ASSWGVNEQF
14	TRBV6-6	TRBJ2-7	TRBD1	ASSYFPGQGTYEQY
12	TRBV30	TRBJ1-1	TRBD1	AWGPGTGVTEAF
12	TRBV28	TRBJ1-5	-	ASSLQKSNQPQH
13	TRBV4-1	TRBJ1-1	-	ASSQVPGARTEAF
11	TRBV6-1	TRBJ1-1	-	ASSDLGDIEAF
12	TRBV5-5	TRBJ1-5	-	ASSLTGENQPQH
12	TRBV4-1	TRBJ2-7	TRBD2	ASSYGTSQSEQY
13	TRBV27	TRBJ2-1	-	ASSLGVAVNDEQF
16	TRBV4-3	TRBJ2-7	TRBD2	ASSQDLSGLALAYEQY
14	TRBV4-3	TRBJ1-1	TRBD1	ASSQDGPGGSTEAF
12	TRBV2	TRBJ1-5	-	ASSDRALNQPQH
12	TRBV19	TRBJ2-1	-	ASSIFSWSREQF
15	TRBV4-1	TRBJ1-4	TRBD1	ASSHAGQGILDEKLF
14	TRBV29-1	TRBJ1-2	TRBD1	SAGLPGTDWGYGYT
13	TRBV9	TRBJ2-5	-	ASSVRSSAQETQY
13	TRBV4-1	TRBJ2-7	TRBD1	ASSQIPGTGDEQY
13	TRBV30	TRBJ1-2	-	AWSPERQTNYGYT
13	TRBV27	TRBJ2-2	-	ATSQAREDTGELF
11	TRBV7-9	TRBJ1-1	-	ASSLTGTSEAF
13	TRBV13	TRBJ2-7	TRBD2	ASSFRTSATYEQY
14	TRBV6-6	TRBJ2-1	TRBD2	ASSYLWLAANNEQF
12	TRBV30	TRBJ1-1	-	AWSVVGALGEAF
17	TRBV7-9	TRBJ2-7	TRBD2	ASSTTSGSVVYKIYEQY
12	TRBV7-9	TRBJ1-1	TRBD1	ASSLDRGSPEAF
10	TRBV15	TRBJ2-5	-	ATSGFLKTQY
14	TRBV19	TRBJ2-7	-	ASSISPGGLANEQY
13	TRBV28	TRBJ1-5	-	ASSFHKRSNQPQH
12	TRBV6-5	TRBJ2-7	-	ASSYGTEAYEQY
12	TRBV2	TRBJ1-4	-	ASSDGFRGEKLF
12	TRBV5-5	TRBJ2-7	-	ASSLFGYDYEQY
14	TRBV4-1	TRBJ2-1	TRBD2	ASSQVTSASYNEQF
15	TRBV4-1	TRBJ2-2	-	ASSYYPSQGFDGELF
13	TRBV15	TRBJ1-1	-	ATSGGRSMNTEAF
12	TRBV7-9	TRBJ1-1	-	ASSPGGGGTGAF
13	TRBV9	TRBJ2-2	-	ASSGDGHWTGELF
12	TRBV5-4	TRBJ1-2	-	ASSLGWGFDGYT
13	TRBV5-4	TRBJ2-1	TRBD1	ASSSDRVAYNEQF
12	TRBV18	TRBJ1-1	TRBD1	ASSPRDRDTEAF
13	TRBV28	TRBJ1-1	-	ASSLVGSLAAEAF
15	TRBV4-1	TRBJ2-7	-	ASSQEHLAPTQYEQY
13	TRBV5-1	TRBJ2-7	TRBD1	ASSLDRGIIYEQY
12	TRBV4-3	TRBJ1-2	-	ASSQTGGNYGYT
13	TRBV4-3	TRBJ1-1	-	ASSQETLLGTEAF
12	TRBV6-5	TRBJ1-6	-	ASSYSLSNSPLH
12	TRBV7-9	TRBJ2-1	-	ASSLASLADEQF
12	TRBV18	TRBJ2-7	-	ASSPPKMSYEQY
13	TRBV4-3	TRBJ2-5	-	ASSQDSRGFETQY
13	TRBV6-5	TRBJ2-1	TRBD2	ASRIAGVPYNEQF
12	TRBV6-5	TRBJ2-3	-	ASSYSAAGDTQY
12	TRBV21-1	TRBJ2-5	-	ASSKTRVRETQY
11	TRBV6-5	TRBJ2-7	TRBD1	ASSWGQGYEQY